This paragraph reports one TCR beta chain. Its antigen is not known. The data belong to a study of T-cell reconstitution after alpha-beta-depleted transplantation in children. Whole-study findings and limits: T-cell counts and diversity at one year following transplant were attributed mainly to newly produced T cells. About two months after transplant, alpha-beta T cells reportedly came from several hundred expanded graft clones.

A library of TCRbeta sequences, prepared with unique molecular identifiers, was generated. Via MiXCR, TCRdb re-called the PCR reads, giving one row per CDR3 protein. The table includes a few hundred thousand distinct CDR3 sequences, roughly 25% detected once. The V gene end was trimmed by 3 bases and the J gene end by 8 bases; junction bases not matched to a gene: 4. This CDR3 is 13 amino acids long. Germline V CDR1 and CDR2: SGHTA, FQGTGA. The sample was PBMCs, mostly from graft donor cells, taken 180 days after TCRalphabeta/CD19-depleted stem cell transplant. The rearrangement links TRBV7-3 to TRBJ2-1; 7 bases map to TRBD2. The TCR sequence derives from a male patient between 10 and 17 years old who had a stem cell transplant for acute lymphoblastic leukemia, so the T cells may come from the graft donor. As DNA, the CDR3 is TGTGCCAGCAGCTTTGGCGGGAGTTATGAGCAGTTCTTC. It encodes CASSFGGSYEQFF.